Listed here are 8 T cell receptor beta chains from one sample, sequenced in a study of blood T cell repertoires in COVID-19. Assay: immunoSEQ multiplex PCR; the TCRdb copy retains only in-frame clones and omits some. The table includes tens of thousands of clones, around four fifths detected once. What was sequenced was peripheral blood. The receptors derive from a man between 50 and 59 years old with acute or convalescent COVID-19.

The chain carries TRBV19 and TRBJ1-1; 11 bases map to TRBD1. The germline gives CDR1 LNHDA, CDR2 SQIVND (reference sequence). V lost 5 bases and J lost 4; bases outside the gene matches: 6. The CDR3 totals 15 residues. The CDR3 nucleotides are TGTGCCAGTAGTGCACGGGACAGGGGGGGCACTGAAGCTTTCTTT. Encoded protein: CASSARDRGGTEAFF.

This clone appeared a single time. The chain links TRBV3-1 (or the pseudogene TRBV3-2) to TRBJ2-7; 9 bases map to TRBD1. Germline CDR1 is LGHDT and CDR2 is YNNKEL (reference sequence). CDR3 length equals 13 residues. V shed 4 bases, J shed 6 bases, and the junction held 4 bases outside the gene matches. CDR3 bases: TGTGCCAGCAGCCCGGGGACAGGGTTCGAGCAGTACTTC. This gives the protein CASSPGTGFEQYF.

The rearrangement uses TRBV15 and TRBJ2-1; 8 bases are a match to TRBD2. Trimming took 0 bases from V and 7 from J; bases not matched to a gene: 8. CDR1 and CDR2 (germline): LNHNV, YYDKDF (reference sequence). This CDR3 has 16 residues. CDR3 nucleotides: TGTGCCACCAGCAGAGACGGCCGGGAGGGCAGGAATGAGCAGTTCTTC. Protein sequence: CATSRDGREGRNEQFF.

This chain connects TRBV7-9 to TRBJ2-5; 8 nucleotides line up with TRBD2. The CDR3 loop spans 15 amino acids. V dropped 5 bases and J dropped 1; count of bases not matched to a gene: 6. Looked up from germline, CDR1 is SEHNR and CDR2 is FQNEAQ (reference sequence). The CDR3 sequence: CASSPPGLGQETQYF. The CDR3 DNA sequence: TGTGCCAGCAGCCCCCCGGGACTAGGCCAAGAGACCCAGTACTTC.

The V gene is TRBV30, the J gene TRBJ1-5, with 7 positions matching TRBD1. Germline CDR1 and CDR2: GTSNPN and SVGIG (reference sequence). CDR3 size: 16 residues. J was trimmed by 0 bases and V by 8 bases; bases with no gene match: 13. The CDR3 DNA reads as TGTGCCGGGATATGGTCCGGGACAGCTAGCAATCAGCCCCAGCATTTT. Residues: CAGIWSGTASNQPQHF.

The CDR3 region is CASRLTDRETTEAFF. The CDR3 DNA follows: TGTGCCAGCAGGTTAACGGACAGGGAAACAACTGAAGCTTTCTTT. The chain recombines TRBV7-2 with TRBJ1-1, with 8 nucleotides matching TRBD1. The CDR3 spans 15 residues. Germline CDR1 SGHTA, CDR2 FQGNSA. Losses at the gene ends were 6 bases for V and 5 bases for J; bases not matched to a gene: 11.

The chain combines TRBV19 with TRBJ1-1, with D perhaps matching TRBD1 (6 bases). The CDR3 totals 14 residues. From germline, CDR1 is LNHDA and CDR2 SQIVND (reference sequence). Trimming took 9 bases from V and 3 from J, leaving 17 bases between them. For the CDR3, the DNA is TGTGCCAGCACACCCCCACAGGGCCACACTGAAGCTTTCTTT. It yields the protein CASTPPQGHTEAFF.

The chain carries TRBV7-3 and TRBJ2-1, with 9 bases that match TRBD2. Germline values: CDR1 SGHTA, CDR2 FQGTGA. This CDR3 comprises 18 residues. Trimming took 4 bases from V and 8 from J; bases not matched to a gene: 18. The CDR3 spells CASSSHHLTGTSFDEQFF. The DNA for the CDR3 is TGTGCCAGCAGCTCACACCACTTAACCGGGACTAGCTTCGATGAGCAGTTCTTC.